These 23 T cell receptor beta chains share one sample of origin, sequenced in a study of T-cell reconstitution after alpha-beta-depleted transplantation in children. Construction of the TCRbeta library involved unique molecular identifiers. TCRdb re-called the PCR reads with MiXCR, one entry per CDR3 protein. The table has 540,000 or so distinct CDR3 sequences, roughly 23% seen once; the top ten hold around an eighth. The sequencing used PBMCs, mostly from graft donor cells, collected 360 days after TCRalphabeta/CD19-depleted stem cell transplant. The receptors shown here come from a boy in the first two years of life who had a stem cell transplant for acute myeloid leukemia, so the T cells may come from the graft donor.

This clonotype was observed at least ten times. The J gene is TRBJ2-3, the V gene TRBV6-1, with 10 bases aligning to TRBD1. Losses at the gene ends were 5 bases for V and 4 bases for J; bases not matched to a gene: 6. CDR1 MNHNS and CDR2 SASEGT come from the germline V gene. The CDR3 sequence is 15 residues long. CDR3 nucleotide sequence: TGTGCCAGCAGTCGACAGGGGGCTGACGCAGATACGCAGTATTTT. Translating gives CASSRQGADADTQYF.

This clonotype was seen repeatedly, ten times or more. The V and J genes are TRBV29-1 and TRBJ2-3; D may correspond to TRBD1 or TRBD2 (5 bases each). In germline, CDR1 is SQVTM, CDR2 ANQGSEA. Between the trimmed V and J ends, which lost 4 bases and 2 bases, there was a span of 10 bases. CDR3 size: 13 residues. The CDR3 is CSVAGQHTDTQYF. CDR3 coding DNA: TGCAGCGTTGCGGGGCAGCACACAGATACGCAGTATTTT.

V gene TRBV4-3 combines with J gene TRBJ2-1; no clear D gene. Looked up from germline, CDR1 is LGHNA and CDR2 is YSLEER. V was trimmed by 0 bases and J by 2 bases, leaving 8 bases between them. CDR3 length: 15 residues. CDR3 in DNA: TGCGCCAGCAGCCAAGATTGGGGTACCTACAATGAGCAGTTCTTC. Translating gives CASSQDWGTYNEQFF.

This clonotype was seen a few times. The J gene is TRBJ2-7, the V gene TRBV20-1; D is unclear. The CDR3 loop spans 11 amino acids. Germline values: CDR1 DFQATT, CDR2 SNEGSKA (reference sequence). Trimming took 3 bases from V and 4 from J, leaving 7 bases between them. The CDR3 loop reads CSARDTYEQYF. The DNA of the CDR3 is TGCAGTGCTAGGGATACTTACGAGCAGTACTTC.

The sample holds a few counts of this clonotype. The J gene is TRBJ1-2, the V gene TRBV12-3 or TRBV12-4; 9 bases match TRBD1. The CDR3 consists of 15 residues. The ends lost 5 bases at V and 4 bases at J; junction bases unmatched: 8. CDR3 amino acids: CASSGGGQGVYGYTF. The CDR3 nucleotides read TGTGCCAGCAGTGGTGGGGGACAGGGTGTCTATGGCTACACCTTC.

This chain joins TRBV15 and TRBJ2-3, with unresolved D. Per germline, CDR1 LNHNV and CDR2 YYDKDF (reference sequence). This CDR3 region has 15 residues. Trimming took 2 bases from V and 1 from J, leaving 10 bases between them. CDR3 in amino acids: CATSRLQTGTDTQYF. The DNA of the CDR3 is TGTGCCACCAGCAGATTACAGACGGGCACAGATACGCAGTATTTT.

Here the CDR3 reads CSARFVQPRNSPLHF. The CDR3 DNA reads TGCAGTGCTAGGTTTGTACAGCCGAGGAATTCACCCCTCCACTTT. The rearrangement links TRBV20-1 to TRBJ1-6; D remains ambiguous. Germline V lookup: CDR1 DFQATT, CDR2 SNEGSKA (reference sequence). The CDR3 is 15 residues long. V was trimmed by 3 bases and J by 7 bases, leaving 16 bases between them.

There are a few counts of this clonotype. The rearrangement joins TRBV6-6 to TRBJ2-7, with D uncertain. CDR3 length: 13 amino acids. V was clipped by 0 bases and J by 6 bases, with 9 bases between them. The germline V gene has CDR1 MNHNY and CDR2 SVGAGI (reference sequence). Here the CDR3 DNA reads TGTGCCAGCAGTTACTCGAACGACCGCGAGCAGTACTTC. Translation: CASSYSNDREQYF.

This clonotype was counted a few times. This chain connects TRBV12-3 or TRBV12-4 to TRBJ1-1; 9 nucleotides line up with TRBD1. The CDR3 extends over 18 amino acids. Trimming cost V 4 bases and J 0 bases; bases outside gene matches: 12. This CDR3 is CASSSPSGTGHLNTEAFF. The CDR3 bases are TGTGCCAGCAGTTCGCCCTCCGGGACAGGGCACCTGAACACTGAAGCTTTCTTT.

The chain joins TRBV10-3 to TRBJ1-1; 7 positions match TRBD1. The germline CDR1 and CDR2 sequences are ENHRY and SYGVKD. V trimming: 8 bases; J trimming: 2 bases; junction bases outside the gene matches: 5. The CDR3 loop spans 13 amino acids. The CDR3: CAISTGPNTEAFF. The CDR3 region has the DNA TGTGCCATCTCGACAGGGCCTAACACTGAAGCTTTCTTT.

Of note for this clonotype: Germline and junction disagree at one end, which may indicate a read error. The gene calls are TRBV6-5 and TRBJ2-7, with 7 bases lining up with TRBD1. The CDR3 extends over 15 amino acids. Germline lookup yields CDR1 MNHEY and CDR2 SVGAGI. CDR3 loop: CASSDSGTVTYEQYF. The CDR3 coding sequence is TGTGCCAGCAGTGACTCCGGGACAGTGACCTACGAGCAGTACTTC.

The count of this clonotype is one. The rearrangement joins TRBV7-8 to TRBJ2-7; 10 nucleotides align to TRBD1. The germline CDR1 and CDR2 sequences are SGHVS and FQNEAQ. With V trimmed by 3 bases and J by 1 base, 3 bases remained unmatched. This CDR3 comprises 15 residues. The CDR3 sequence is CASSFPGQGSYEQYV. CDR3 in DNA: TGTGCCAGCAGCTTCCCGGGACAGGGGTCCTACGAGCAGTACGTC.

The chain employs TRBV7-9 and TRBJ2-2; D is possibly TRBD2 (5 bases). In germline, CDR1 is SEHNR, CDR2 FQNEAQ (reference sequence). Trimming left V 5 bases short and J 5 bases short, with 18 bases between. The CDR3 spans 16 residues. The CDR3 here is CASSPRASGGTGELFF. The CDR3 DNA reads as TGTGCCAGCAGCCCGAGGGCAAGCGGTGGGACCGGGGAGCTGTTTTTT.

In this sample, this clonotype turned up a few times. The gene calls are TRBV12-3 or TRBV12-4 and TRBJ1-1; D unresolved. The V gene lost 3 bases and the J gene lost 6 bases, with 11 bases spanning the gap. The CDR3 is 13 residues long. The CDR3 reads CASSFEMGPEAFF. Written as DNA, the CDR3 is TGTGCCAGCAGTTTTGAGATGGGCCCTGAAGCTTTCTTT.

The chain uses TRBV30 and TRBJ2-7; tentative D call: TRBD2 (6 bases). CDR3 size: 12 residues. Germline V CDR1 and CDR2: GTSNPN, SVGIG (reference sequence). V was cut by 2 bases and J by 3 bases, with 8 bases left in between. The CDR3, as DNA: TGTGCCTGGAGTCCGGGGGACTACGAGCAGTACTTC. Translated, it gives CAWSPGDYEQYF.

The J gene is TRBJ2-5, the V gene TRBV4-3; the D is unclear. The germline V gene has CDR1 LGHNA and CDR2 YSLEER. CDR3 length: 14 residues. Trimming took 0 bases from V and 0 from J, leaving 5 bases between them. The CDR3 region is CASSQEKNQETQYF. In nucleotides, the CDR3 is TGCGCCAGCAGCCAAGAGAAAAACCAAGAGACCCAGTACTTC.

This clonotype was picked up many times. V gene TRBV7-8 combines with J gene TRBJ1-1; 11 nucleotides agree with TRBD1. This CDR3 is 19 amino acids long. Looked up from germline, CDR1 is SGHVS and CDR2 is FQNEAQ. With V trimmed by 5 bases and J by 1 base, 15 bases remained unmatched. The CDR3 loop reads CASSTDRGHSKGWNTEAFF. Written as DNA, the CDR3 is TGTGCCAGCAGCACGGACAGGGGGCATTCTAAGGGATGGAACACTGAAGCTTTCTTT.

The sample holds many counts of this clonotype. The V and J genes are TRBV6-5 and TRBJ2-7, with D maybe TRBD1 (6 bases). V lost 7 bases, J lost 4 bases, and 17 bases lay in between. There are 14 residues in the CDR3. Germline CDR1 and CDR2: MNHEY and SVGAGI. Here the CDR3 DNA reads TGTGCCAGCACTAACTACGGACAGCATTACGAGCAGTACGTC. This sequence encodes CASTNYGQHYEQYV.

The chain links TRBV5-1 to TRBJ2-7; D might be TRBD1 (6 bases). Trimming removed 10 bases from V and 3 bases from J, with 17 bases in between. The CDR3 covers 13 residues. Per germline, CDR1 SGHRS and CDR2 YFSETQ. CDR3 sequence reads: CACHRDIFYEQYV. CDR3 DNA: TGCGCCTGTCATCGGGACATATTCTACGAGCAGTACGTC.

J is TRBJ2-5 and V is TRBV12-3 or TRBV12-4; maybe TRBD1 (6 bases). This CDR3 is 14 amino acids long. The germline V and J ends were trimmed by 4 bases and 2 bases, with 11 bases remaining between them. Here the CDR3 reads CASSYRTVQETQYF. The CDR3 nucleotides read TGTGCCAGCAGTTACAGGACAGTACAAGAGACCCAGTACTTC.

The genes are TRBV4-3 and TRBJ2-2; D may be TRBD1 (6 bases). Trimming shortened V by 0 bases and J by 11 bases, and 7 bases separated the two germline ends. Germline loops: CDR1 LGHNA, CDR2 YSLEER. The CDR3 runs to 12 residues. This chain's CDR3 is CASSQDGTELFF. The CDR3 nucleotides are TGCGCCAGCAGCCAAGATGGGACAGAGCTGTTTTTT.

The table lists this clonotype with a few counts. V and J are TRBV12-3 or TRBV12-4 and TRBJ1-2; no clear D gene. V shed 3 bases and J shed 0 bases, with 5 bases lying between them. CDR3 length equals 13 residues. The CDR3 DNA is TGTGCCAGCAGTTTTACCCCTAACTATGGCTACACCTTC. Protein product: CASSFTPNYGYTF.

The chain joins TRBV7-2 to TRBJ2-3, with 8 bases matching TRBD1. Trimming took 2 bases from V and 10 from J; bases not matched to a gene: 2. CDR3 length equals 12 residues. The germline CDR1 and CDR2 sequences are SGHTA and FQGNSA. The CDR3, as DNA: TGTGCCAGCAGCTTACAGGGGGCCGCGCAGTATTTT. Protein sequence: CASSLQGAAQYF.